This entry describes one T cell receptor (beta chain). This clone's antigen is unknown. No base qualities exist here, and no much larger clone lies one base off it. The method was multiplex PCR. Sequencing was carried out with an Illumina HiSeq 4000. iRepertoire HTBI primers and Arm-PCR amplification of CDR3 regions were used to construct TCR beta libraries. Before sequencing, the PCR products underwent gel purification. As for the authors' bioinformatics: Gene usage analysis of CDR3 amino acid clonotypes used the 62 TRBV and more than 13 TRBJ segments found across samples. COPE and FqMerger were used to merge filtered high-quality paired reads into contigs. BLAST was used to align contigs to IMGT TRBV, TRBD and TRBJ reference genes, and CDR3 was defined according to IMGT. Any clonotype with a frequency above 0.1% was classified as a highly expanded clone. Shannon entropy served as the measure of repertoire diversity, while the Gini coefficient captured V-J evenness. A clonotype was considered public if more than one individual shared it. The raw public data were reprocessed by TCRdb itself: fastp quality trimming at Q25, MiXCR clonotype calling, in-frame beta chains only. Each entry is one CDR3 protein sequence, shown with its most common DNA and genes. V and J calls and clone size were set by TCRdb, not the authors. The sample has under 350,000 distinct CDR3 sequences on record, roughly 21% of them singletons. The leading ten clones occupy around 50% of the sample.

V is reduced by 4 bases and J by 2 bases, leaving a spacing of 14 bases between them. From the germline V gene (reference sequence), CDR1 is SEHNR and CDR2 is FQNEAQ. The CDR3, from cysteine to phenylalanine, totals 15 residues. Only the CDR3 part of the read is kept: 45 bases, read in frame from the first base. This record comes from a study of regulatory T cells in long-lasting Graves disease (dated by TCRdb to 2020 to 2022). In terms of the full investigation: Persistent Graves' disease was defined as persistently positive TSH receptor autoantibodies together with antithyroid drug treatment for over 5 years. This study used TCR sequencing and RNA sequencing of peripheral blood to compare persistent Graves' disease patients against newly diagnosed Graves' disease patients. The study was registered as a clinical trial and conducted in China. TCR sequencing covered roughly 13 persistent and around 20 newly diagnosed Graves' disease patients, 33 samples in total. Antithyroid drugs had been taken for about 9.7 years on average by persistent Graves' disease patients in the clinical cohort.

Interpreted using the paper, the time point label stands for: persistent/refractory GD, antithyroid drugs over 5 years with positive TRAb. RNA was extracted from PBMCs in TRIzol for both TCR sequencing and RNA sequencing. The diagnosis of Graves' disease followed American Thyroid Association guidelines. Patients were recruited from an endocrinology department in Xi'an, China. From each patient, around 9 milliliters of peripheral blood was collected into an EDTA anticoagulant tube. Ficoll Paque Plus density gradient separation was used to isolate PBMCs, and no further T cell sorting was done. An Agilent 2100 Bioanalyzer and agarose gel were used to check RNA quality, while a NanoDrop 2000 measured RNA concentration. Summary of the overall study and its limitations: Compared with newly diagnosed patients, persistent Graves' disease patients had lower TCR Shannon entropy and fewer highly expanded clones, which suggests clonal expansion. The study examined only peripheral blood because the primary lesion, thyroid tissue, could not be accessed. Preferential use of TRBV28, TRBJ1-2 and TRBJ2-5 was observed in persistent disease, whereas TRBV20-1 and TRBJ2-1 were favored in newly diagnosed disease. The authors acknowledged the small sample size as a limitation that may reduce accuracy. Sequencing and analysis were restricted to the TCR beta chain. Patients with persistent disease shared more public clonotypes (fewer than 3,000) than newly diagnosed patients did (966).

The V and J segments used are TRBV7-9 and TRBJ1-2, with a weak D call of TRBD1 (5 bases match). The sample was peripheral blood mononuclear cells (PBMCs), taken when the disease was refractory, from a patient treated with antithyroid drugs. The sequence came from a female donor with Graves disease. The CDR3 region reads CASSSSTDLNYGYTF. The DNA sequence is TGTGCCAGCAGCTCATCGACAGACCTCAACTATGGCTACACCTTC.